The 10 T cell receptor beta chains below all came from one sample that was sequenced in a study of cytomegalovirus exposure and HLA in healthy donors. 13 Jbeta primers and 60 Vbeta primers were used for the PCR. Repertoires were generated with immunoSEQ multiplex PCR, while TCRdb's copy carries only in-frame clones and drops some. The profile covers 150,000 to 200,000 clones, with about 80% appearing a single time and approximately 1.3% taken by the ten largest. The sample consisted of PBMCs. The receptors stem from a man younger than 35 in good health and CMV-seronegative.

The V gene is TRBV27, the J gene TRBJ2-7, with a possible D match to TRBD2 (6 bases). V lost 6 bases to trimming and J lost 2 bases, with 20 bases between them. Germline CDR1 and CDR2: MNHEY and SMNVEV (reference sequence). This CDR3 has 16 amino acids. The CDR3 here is CASSPSTGTLAYEQYF. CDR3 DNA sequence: TGTGCCAGCAGCCCATCAACCGGGACTCTAGCCTACGAGCAGTACTTC.

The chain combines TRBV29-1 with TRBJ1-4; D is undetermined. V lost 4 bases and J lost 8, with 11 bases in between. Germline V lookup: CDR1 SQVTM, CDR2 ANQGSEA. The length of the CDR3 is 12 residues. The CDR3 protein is CSVGERGEKLFF. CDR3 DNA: TGCAGCGTTGGGGAGCGAGGGGAAAAACTGTTTTTT.

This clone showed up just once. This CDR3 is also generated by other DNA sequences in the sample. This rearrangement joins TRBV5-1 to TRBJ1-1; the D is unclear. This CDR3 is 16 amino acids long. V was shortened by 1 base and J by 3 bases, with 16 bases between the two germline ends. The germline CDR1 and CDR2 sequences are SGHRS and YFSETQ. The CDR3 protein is CASSLFVGSEHTEAFF. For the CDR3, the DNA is TGCGCCAGCAGCTTGTTTGTCGGGTCCGAACACACTGAAGCTTTCTTT.

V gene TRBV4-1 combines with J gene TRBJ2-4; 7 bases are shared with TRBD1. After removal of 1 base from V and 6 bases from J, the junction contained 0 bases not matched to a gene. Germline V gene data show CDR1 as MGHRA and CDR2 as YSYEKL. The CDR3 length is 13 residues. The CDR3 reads CASSQGDRNIQYF. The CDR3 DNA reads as TGCGCCAGCAGCCAAGGGGACAGAAACATTCAGTACTTC.

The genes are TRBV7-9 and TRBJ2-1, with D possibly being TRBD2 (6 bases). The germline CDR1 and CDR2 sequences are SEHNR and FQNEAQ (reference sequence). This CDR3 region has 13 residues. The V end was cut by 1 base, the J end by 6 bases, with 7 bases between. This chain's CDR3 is CASSLGGLNEQFF. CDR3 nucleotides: TGTGCCAGCAGCTTAGGGGGACTCAATGAGCAGTTCTTC.

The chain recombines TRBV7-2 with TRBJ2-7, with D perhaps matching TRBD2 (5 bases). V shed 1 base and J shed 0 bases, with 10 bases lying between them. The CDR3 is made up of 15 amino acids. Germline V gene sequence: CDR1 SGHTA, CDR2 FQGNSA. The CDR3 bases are TGTGCCAGCAGCTTAGGCGCGGGTAGCTCCTACGAGCAGTACTTC. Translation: CASSLGAGSSYEQYF.

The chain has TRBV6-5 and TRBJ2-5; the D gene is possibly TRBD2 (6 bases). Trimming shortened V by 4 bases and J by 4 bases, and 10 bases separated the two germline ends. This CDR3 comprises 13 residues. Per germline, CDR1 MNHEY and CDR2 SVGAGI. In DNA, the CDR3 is TGTGCCAGCAGTTTCGGGGGAGGAGAGACCCAGTACTTC. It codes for CASSFGGGETQYF.

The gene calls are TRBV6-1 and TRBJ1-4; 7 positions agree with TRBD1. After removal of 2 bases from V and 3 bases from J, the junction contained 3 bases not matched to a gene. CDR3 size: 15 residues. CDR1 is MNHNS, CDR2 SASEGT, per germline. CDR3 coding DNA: TGTGCCAGCAGTGAACGGGACAGACCTAATGAAAAACTGTTTTTT. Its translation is CASSERDRPNEKLFF.

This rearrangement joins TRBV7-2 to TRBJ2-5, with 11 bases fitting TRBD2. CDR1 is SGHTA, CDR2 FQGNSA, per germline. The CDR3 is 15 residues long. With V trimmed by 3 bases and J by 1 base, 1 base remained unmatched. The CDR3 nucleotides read TGTGCCAGCAGCTTTAGCGGGAGGGTCCAAGAGACCCAGTACTTC. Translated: CASSFSGRVQETQYF.

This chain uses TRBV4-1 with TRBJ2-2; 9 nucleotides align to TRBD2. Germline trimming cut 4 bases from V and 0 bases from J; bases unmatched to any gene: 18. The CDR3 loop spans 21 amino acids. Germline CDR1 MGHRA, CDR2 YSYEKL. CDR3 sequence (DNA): TGCGCCAGCAGCCCTATCCCTGGGGGGCCAGCGGGAGGAACGAACACCGGGGAGCTGTTTTTT. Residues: CASSPIPGGPAGGTNTGELFF.